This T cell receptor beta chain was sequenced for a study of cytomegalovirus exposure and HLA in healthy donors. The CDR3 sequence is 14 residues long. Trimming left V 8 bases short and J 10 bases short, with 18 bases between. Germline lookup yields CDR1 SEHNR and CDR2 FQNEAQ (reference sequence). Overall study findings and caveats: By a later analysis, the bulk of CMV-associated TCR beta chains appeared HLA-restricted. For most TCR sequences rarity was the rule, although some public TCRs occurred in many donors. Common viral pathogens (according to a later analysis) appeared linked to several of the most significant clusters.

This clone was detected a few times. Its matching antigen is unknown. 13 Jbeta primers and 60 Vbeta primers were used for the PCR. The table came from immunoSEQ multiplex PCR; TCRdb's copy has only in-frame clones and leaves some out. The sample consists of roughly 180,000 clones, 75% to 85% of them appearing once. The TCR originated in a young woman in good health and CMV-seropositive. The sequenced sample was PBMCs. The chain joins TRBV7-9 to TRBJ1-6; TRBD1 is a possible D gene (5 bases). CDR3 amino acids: CASRTGREESPLHF. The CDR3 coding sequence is TGTGCCAGCCGAACGGGCAGGGAGGAGTCACCCCTCCACTTT.